This TCR delta chain was obtained from a study of γδ T cells in repeated Plasmodium falciparum infection. This clone was observed a few times. This DNA translates differently at residue 13 from the TCRdb protein, which is that of a much larger clone; a read error is likely, and the protein shown is the DNA's own translation. TCRdb applied CATT to the multiplex PCR reads for clone calling. The profile shows about 93,000 delta-chain clones, roughly 0.9% of them singletons. Vgamma9/Vdelta2+ and Vdelta2-negative gammadelta T cells were flow-sorted from PBMC for bulk sequencing. Germline V lookup: CDR1 TSWWSYY, CDR2 QGS. The CDR3 is 16 residues long.

V usage is TRDV1 and J usage is TRDJ1, with 12 bases aligning to TRDD3. TCRdb records no J gene; here it was assigned by comparing the DNA to germline. Sequenced: gamma-delta T cells from blood. The clonotype was recovered from a pool of human donors (malaria-infected and uninfected, not separated). The CDR3 protein is CALGNNWGIHVDELIF. Written as DNA, the CDR3 is TGTGCTCTTGGGAATAACTGGGGGATACACGTCGATGAACTCATCTTT.